This TCR beta chain was profiled in a study of OX40 agonist ivuxolimab in advanced cancers. Study-wide context: Patients received ivuxolimab, an agonistic anti-OX40 (CD134) antibody. Ivuxolimab was delivered to patients intravenously every 2 weeks at doses spanning 0.01 to 10 mg/kg.

The study's findings and limits: At 0.1 to 3.0 mg/kg, clonal expansion of CD4+ and CD8+ blood T cells had occurred by week 6.

Individuals having autoimmune disease history or systemic immunosuppression were not enrolled. Comments on this clone: Its antigen is unidentified.

Clones were read by immunoSEQ multiplex PCR, and TCRdb kept only the in-frame ones, dropping some. This sample has some 83,000 clones, with approximately 84% found just once. The specimen comprised CD4+ or CD8+ T cells sorted from blood, sampled in a trial of the OX40 agonist ivuxolimab. This clonotype was sampled from an adult with an advanced solid tumor such as melanoma, head and neck, liver or kidney cancer.

CDR3 loop: CASSLQGNYEQYF. The CDR3 DNA reads TGTGCCAGCTCACTTCAGGGAAACTACGAGCAGTACTTC. J is TRBJ2-7 and V is TRBV18, with a weak D call TRBD1 (5 bases). V dropped 4 bases and J dropped 3 bases, with 10 bases sitting between them. The CDR3 is 13 residues long. The germline gives CDR1 KGHSH, CDR2 LQKENI.